This T cell receptor (beta chain) was found in a study of shared clonotypes between healthy human individuals. Clones were read by immunoSEQ multiplex PCR, and TCRdb kept only the in-frame ones, dropping some. Among some 980,000 clones listed, 60% to 85% were seen once. The CDR3 has 13 residues. Germline CDR1 is SNHLY and CDR2 is FYNNEI. The trim removed 7 bases at V and 3 bases at J, leaving 1 base unmatched. This TCR was recovered from a young man in good health. This chain links TRBV2 with TRBJ2-2; 8 bases align to TRBD1. Sequenced sample: memory CD4+ T cells sorted from blood. Subset noted: CD45RA-negative fraction. The CDR3 reads CASKDRDTGELFF. CDR3 DNA sequence: TGTGCCAGCAAGGACAGGGACACCGGGGAGCTGTTTTTT.